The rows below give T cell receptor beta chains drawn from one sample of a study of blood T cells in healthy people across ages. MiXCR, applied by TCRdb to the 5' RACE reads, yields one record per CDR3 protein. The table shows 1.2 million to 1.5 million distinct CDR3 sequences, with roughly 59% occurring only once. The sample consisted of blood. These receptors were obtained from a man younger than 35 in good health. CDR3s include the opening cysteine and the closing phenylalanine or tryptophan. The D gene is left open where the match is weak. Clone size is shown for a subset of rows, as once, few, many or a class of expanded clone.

CDR3nt: TGCGCCAGCAGCCAAGACATAGTAAGAGACTATGGCTACACCTTC
CDR3aa: CASSQDIVRDYGYTF
abundance: few
j_gene: TRBJ1-2
v_gene: TRBV4-3
d_gene: -

CDR3nt: TGTGCCAGCAGTTACTCGGACAGGGACACAGATACGCAGTATTTT
CDR3aa: CASSYSDRDTDTQYF
abundance: -
j_gene: TRBJ2-3
v_gene: TRBV6-2/TRBV6-3
d_gene: TRBD1

CDR3nt: TGTGCCAGCAGTAGAGCGGAGCCATATGGGAATGAGCAGTTCTTC
CDR3aa: CASSRAEPYGNEQFF
abundance: -
j_gene: TRBJ2-1
v_gene: TRBV25-1
d_gene: -

CDR3nt: TGTGCCAGCAGCCCATGGGGACTAGCGGTTTACAATGAGCAGTACTTC
CDR3aa: CASSPWGLAVYNEQYF
abundance: -
j_gene: TRBJ2-7
v_gene: TRBV11-2
d_gene: TRBD2

CDR3nt: TGTGCCTGGAGTGAAAGGACTTGGGAGACCCAGTACTTC
CDR3aa: CAWSERTWETQYF
abundance: -
j_gene: TRBJ2-5
v_gene: TRBV30
d_gene: -

CDR3nt: TGTGCCAGCAGCCCGGCCCGGGACAGAACTAACTATGGCTACACCTTC
CDR3aa: CASSPARDRTNYGYTF
abundance: once
j_gene: TRBJ1-2
v_gene: TRBV28
d_gene: TRBD1

CDR3nt: TGCAGTGCTCGACAGGGGAACGAGCAGTACTTC
CDR3aa: CSARQGNEQYF
abundance: -
j_gene: TRBJ2-7
v_gene: TRBV20-1
d_gene: TRBD1

CDR3nt: TGTGCCAGCCCCCCCGGCTTTCCTCACAATGAGCAGTTCTTC
CDR3aa: CASPPGFPHNEQFF
abundance: -
j_gene: TRBJ2-1
v_gene: TRBV2
d_gene: -

CDR3nt: TGTGCCAGCAGCCAAGGCCCCGAGGAGGGGACTTTCTTT
CDR3aa: CASSQGPEEGTFF
abundance: -
j_gene: TRBJ1-1
v_gene: TRBV4-2
d_gene: -

CDR3nt: TGTGCCAGCAGCTTAGTCCCGACTAGCGGGGGTGAGACAGATACGCAGTATTTT
CDR3aa: CASSLVPTSGGETDTQYF
abundance: few
j_gene: TRBJ2-3
v_gene: TRBV7-2
d_gene: TRBD2

CDR3nt: TGTGCCAGCAGCCTTTCGTCCCGGGCCCAAGAGACCCAGTACTTC
CDR3aa: CASSLSSRAQETQYF
abundance: few
j_gene: TRBJ2-5
v_gene: TRBV3-1
d_gene: -

CDR3nt: TGTGCCAGCAGTGTGACAGGAATTGGTCAGCCCCAGCATTTT
CDR3aa: CASSVTGIGQPQHF
abundance: -
j_gene: TRBJ1-5
v_gene: TRBV12-3/TRBV12-4
d_gene: -

CDR3nt: TGCGCCAGCAGCTTCTACGGTGGGCAGGTGAACACTGAAGCTTTCTTT
CDR3aa: CASSFYGGQVNTEAFF
abundance: -
j_gene: TRBJ1-1
v_gene: TRBV5-1
d_gene: -

CDR3nt: TGTGCCAGCAGCTGGCAGAGCTCCTACAATGAGCAGTTCTTC
CDR3aa: CASSWQSSYNEQFF
abundance: few
j_gene: TRBJ2-1
v_gene: TRBV6-5
d_gene: -